This TCR beta chain was sequenced during a study of beta chain features in type 1 diabetes. Overall study: No patient-donor differences in age, gender, total cells or subset yield. Points from the study as a whole: Moderate yet significant TCRB CDR3 shortening was seen in Type 1 diabetes patients in all four CD4+ subsets.

This clone was seen a few times. Its antigen is not identified. In the same sample, other DNA sequences code for this CDR3. Sequencing targeted expressed TCRB transcripts, as all isolated RNA had been reverse transcribed. The protocol was immunoSEQ multiplex PCR, while the TCRdb copy is restricted to in-frame clones and leaves out a portion. The table shows around 360,000 clones, with approximately 12% occurring only once. V lost 3 bases to trimming and J lost 1 base, with 7 bases between them. Germline V gene lookup returns CDR1 SEHNR and CDR2 FQNEAQ (reference sequence). CDR3 size: 13 residues. The V gene is TRBV7-9, the J gene TRBJ2-7; TRBD1 is a possible D gene (5 bases). This TCR was sampled from a woman aged 18-35 years with type 1 diabetes. Sequencing was performed on naive CD4+ T cells from blood. The CDR3, as DNA: TGTGCCAGCAGCTTGCGACAGTCCTACGAGCAGTACTTC. Protein: CASSLRQSYEQYF.